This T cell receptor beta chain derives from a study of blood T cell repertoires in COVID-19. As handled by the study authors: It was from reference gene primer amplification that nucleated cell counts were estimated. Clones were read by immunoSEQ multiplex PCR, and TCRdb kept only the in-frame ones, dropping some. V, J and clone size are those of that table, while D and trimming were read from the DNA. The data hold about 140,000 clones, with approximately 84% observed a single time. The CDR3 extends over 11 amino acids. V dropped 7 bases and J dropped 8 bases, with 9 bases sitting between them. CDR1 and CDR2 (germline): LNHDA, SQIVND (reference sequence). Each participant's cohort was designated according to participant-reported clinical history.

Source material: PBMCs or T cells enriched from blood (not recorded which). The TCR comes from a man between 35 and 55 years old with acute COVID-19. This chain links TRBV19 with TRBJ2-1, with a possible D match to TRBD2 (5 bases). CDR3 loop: CASKDSDEQFF. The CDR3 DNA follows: TGTGCCAGTAAGGACTCGGATGAGCAGTTCTTC.